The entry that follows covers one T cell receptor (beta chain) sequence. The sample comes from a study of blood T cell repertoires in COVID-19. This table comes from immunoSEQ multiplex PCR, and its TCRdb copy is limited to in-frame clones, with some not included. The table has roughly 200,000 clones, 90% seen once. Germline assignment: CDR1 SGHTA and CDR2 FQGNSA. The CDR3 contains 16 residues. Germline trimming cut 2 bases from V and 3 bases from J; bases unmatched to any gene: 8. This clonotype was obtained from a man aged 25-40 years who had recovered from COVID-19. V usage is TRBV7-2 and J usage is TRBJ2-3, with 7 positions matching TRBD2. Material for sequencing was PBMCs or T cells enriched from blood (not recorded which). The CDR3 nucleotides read TGTGCCAGCAGCTTAATTGGTGGGGGGGGTACAGATACGCAGTATTTT. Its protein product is CASSLIGGGGTDTQYF. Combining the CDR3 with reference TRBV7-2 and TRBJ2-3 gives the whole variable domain GAGVSQSPSNKVTEKGKDVELRCDPISGHTALYWYRQSLGQGLEFLIYFQGNSAPDKSGLPSDRFSAERTGGSVSTLTIQRTQQEDSAVYLCASSLIGGGGTDTQYFGPGTRLTVL.